This T cell receptor beta chain is from a study of T cell responses to AZD1222 COVID-19 vaccine. With 7 bases removed from V and 5 bases from J, the gap between germline ends came to 8 bases. Germline CDR1 reads SGHNT; CDR2 reads YYREEE (reference sequence). The CDR3 has 11 amino acids. Assay used: immunoSEQ multiplex PCR; TCRdb lists only in-frame clones, some missing. The repertoire has 90,000 to 150,000 clones, around 87% of them found once; the top ten carry less than 4.5%. The chain joins TRBV5-4 to TRBJ2-3, with TRBD2 as a possible D gene (5 bases). This specimen consisted of peripheral blood, obtained on day 0 of AZD1222 vaccination. The receptor comes from an adult in good health. CDR3 loop: CASRRGDTQYF. Here the CDR3 DNA reads TGTGCCAGCCGCCGGGGAGATACGCAGTATTTT.